The entry that follows covers one T cell receptor (beta chain) sequence. Trimming left V 3 bases short and J 2 bases short, with 8 bases between. Germline values: CDR1 LNHNV, CDR2 YYDKDF (reference sequence). This CDR3 contains 14 residues. Chain pairing is unknown; alpha and beta were sequenced separately. Data came from immunoSEQ multiplex PCR; TCRdb stores just in-frame clones and leaves some out. The repertoire holds about 58,000 clones, with roughly 90% as singletons. These data are taken from a study of T cells in tuberculosis. Study information: T cells were selected with CD1B tetramers loaded with glucose monomycolate.

Sorting used thawed, overnight-rested PBMC stained with anti-CD3, a viability dye and GMM-loaded CD1B tetramer. CD1B tetramers were loaded with Rhodococcus equi-derived C32 glucose monomycolate. Sequencing was done on a sample of CD1b-GMM tetramer-negative cells sorted from PBMCs. V gene TRBV15 combines with J gene TRBJ1-5; D is possibly TRBD1 (5 bases). This clonotype originated in an adult woman with latent tuberculosis. CDR3 in DNA: TGTGCCACCAGCAGGGCGGGGGGCAATCAGCCCCAGCATTTT. This translates into CATSRAGGNQPQHF.